This T cell receptor beta chain was identified in a study of CD8 T cells in ankylosing spondylitis. Trimming took off 0 bases at V and 8 bases at J, with 11 bases between the two ends. This CDR3 is 14 amino acids long. From germline, CDR1 is MRHNA and CDR2 SNTAGT. This clonotype was counted only a few times. Via MiXCR, TCRdb re-called the 5' RACE reads, giving one row per CDR3 protein. The data hold roughly 35,000 distinct CDR3 sequences, with approximately 11% observed a single time. The V gene is TRBV6-4, the J gene TRBJ2-1, with D possibly being TRBD2 (7 bases). The sequencing sample was made of synovial fluid, either unsorted or a sorted T cell fraction (not recorded which). The source is a male donor with ankylosing spondylitis. CDR3 sequence (DNA): TGTGCCAGCAGTGACTCGGGCGGGGGCCATGAGCAGTTCTTC. This codes for CASSDSGGGHEQFF.